This record concerns one T cell receptor (beta chain) sequence. As handled by the study authors: Reference gene primer amplification yielded estimated nucleated cell counts. Produced via immunoSEQ multiplex PCR; TCRdb's table is partial and in-frame only. V, J and clone size derive from that table, while D and trimming were established from the DNA sequence. The sample has 250,000 to 300,000 clones, around 91% seen once. This sample stems from a study of blood T cell repertoires in COVID-19. Whole-study context: The United States, Italy and Spain provided the acute and convalescent COVID-19 samples.

V was trimmed by 4 bases and J by 0 bases, leaving 12 bases between them. Germline V lookup: CDR1 MGHRA, CDR2 YSYEKL. This CDR3 has 15 amino acids. A Seattle source enrolled patients during active infection and followed them longitudinally. V usage is TRBV4-1 and J usage is TRBJ2-5, with D possibly TRBD1 on 6 matching bases. This TCR derives from a woman aged 55-70 years with COVID-19, enrolled during active disease. Sequenced material: peripheral blood. CDR3: CASSPRGSDQETQYF. The CDR3 region has the DNA TGCGCCAGCAGCCCCAGGGGTTCCGACCAAGAGACCCAGTACTTC.